This TCR beta chain appears in the sequencing data of a study of blood T cell repertoires in COVID-19. The method was immunoSEQ multiplex PCR; TCRdb's version includes in-frame clones alone and lacks a portion of them. The sample consists of 350,000 to 500,000 clones, about 88% of them appearing once. The V gene lost 5 bases and the J gene lost 1 base, with 12 bases spanning the gap. Germline assignment: CDR1 SSHAT and CDR2 FNYEAQ (reference sequence). The CDR3 runs to 15 residues. The clonotype was recovered from a woman younger than 30 who had been exposed to COVID-19. Specimen: PBMCs or T cells enriched from blood (not recorded which). The V and J genes are TRBV7-7 and TRBJ2-1, with D uncertain. CDR3 protein: CASSHSLVSYNEQFF. CDR3 sequence (DNA): TGTGCCAGCAGCCATTCCTTAGTGTCCTACAATGAGCAGTTCTTC.